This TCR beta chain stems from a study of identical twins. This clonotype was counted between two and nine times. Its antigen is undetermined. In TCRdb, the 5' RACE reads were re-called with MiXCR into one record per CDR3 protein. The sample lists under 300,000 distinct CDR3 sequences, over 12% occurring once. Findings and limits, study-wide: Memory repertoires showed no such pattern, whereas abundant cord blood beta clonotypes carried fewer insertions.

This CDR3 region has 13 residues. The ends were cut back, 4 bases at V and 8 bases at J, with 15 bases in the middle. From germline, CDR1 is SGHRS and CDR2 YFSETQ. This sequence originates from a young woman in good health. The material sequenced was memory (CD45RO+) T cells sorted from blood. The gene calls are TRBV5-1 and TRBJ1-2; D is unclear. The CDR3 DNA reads TGCGCCAGCAGCATCGAAGGCACGGGAGGCTACACCTTC. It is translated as CASSIEGTGGYTF.